This T cell receptor (beta chain) comes out of a study of blood T cell repertoires in COVID-19. Study overall: Samples of COVID-19 (acute and convalescent) were obtained from the United States, Italy and Spain.

Sequencing used immunoSEQ multiplex PCR; TCRdb keeps in-frame clones, though not all of them. The sample records about 180,000 clones, approximately 85% being singletons. Germline values: CDR1 SGHTA, CDR2 FQGNSA. CDR3 length: 15 amino acids. V was clipped by 2 bases and J by 2 bases, with 9 bases between them. The source is a woman aged 80 or over with acute or convalescent COVID-19. The chain couples TRBV7-2 to TRBJ1-4; weak D call: TRBD1 (5 bases). Sequenced material: peripheral blood. CDR3 bases: TGTGCCAGCAGCTTATTCGGGGGGACTAATGAAAAACTGTTTTTT. Translation gives CASSLFGGTNEKLFF. Using reference TRBV7-2 and TRBJ1-4 for the parts outside the CDR3, the full variable domain is GAGVSQSPSNKVTEKGKDVELRCDPISGHTALYWYRQSLGQGLEFLIYFQGNSAPDKSGLPSDRFSAERTGGSVSTLTIQRTQQEDSAVYLCASSLFGGTNEKLFFGSGTQLSVL.